Listed below are T cell receptor beta chains from one sample, sequenced in a study of regulatory T cells in long-lasting Graves disease. TCRdb analysed the multiplex PCR reads with MiXCR anew, one entry per CDR3 protein. The top ten hold roughly 13% of the sample, which has 200,000 to 250,000 distinct CDR3 sequences, roughly a fifth seen once. The sample consisted of peripheral blood mononuclear cells (PBMCs), taken at new diagnosis, from a patient treated with antithyroid drugs. Receptors originate from a female donor with Graves disease. CDR3s leave out the opening cysteine and the closing phenylalanine or tryptophan. The order of the fields is V gene, CDR3 protein.

V: TRBV20-1
CDR3: SAKQVGFSSTGELF

V: TRBV7-2
CDR3: ASSLVERGGYNEQF

V: TRBV20-1
CDR3: SARATGGADEQY

V: TRBV12-3/TRBV12-4
CDR3: ASTPDRLNQPQH

V: TRBV27
CDR3: ASSLGSGGGWHEQF

V: TRBV7-9
CDR3: ASSPPRGQENSNQPQH

V: TRBV6-1
CDR3: ASSESQGNEKLF

V: TRBV6-1
CDR3: ASRRDRVQETQY

V: TRBV12-3/TRBV12-4
CDR3: ASSLAGGQGQEQY

V: TRBV20-1
CDR3: SASLGRRADTGELF

V: TRBV11-2
CDR3: ASSSTYGKYYEQY

V: TRBV15
CDR3: ATSRDSNYGYT

V: TRBV7-7
CDR3: ASSATVGGNTIY

V: TRBV14
CDR3: ASSTSLRASGSYEQY

V: TRBV19
CDR3: ASTDRPKAGANVLT

V: TRBV9
CDR3: ASSVSGTGYGLF

V: TRBV20-1
CDR3: SARETGTGDEQF

V: TRBV5-1
CDR3: ASRNAHDRQNTEAF

V: TRBV20-1
CDR3: SARDLRTSGREQF

V: TRBV20-1
CDR3: SARVAGGGIYGYT

V: TRBV9
CDR3: ASSAHIGTGHTDTQY

V: TRBV7-2
CDR3: ASSLAARRQETQY

V: TRBV11-3
CDR3: ASSLDGPLNEQF

V: TRBV20-1
CDR3: SARPSRGRTGELF

V: TRBV20-1
CDR3: SARGPGWSDEQY

V: TRBV27
CDR3: ASSSGGQTYQPQH

V: TRBV28
CDR3: ASSLLQLGDTGELF

V: TRBV20-1
CDR3: SARGLGQGAPGNTIY

V: TRBV4-2
CDR3: ASSQQQGEGDTQY

V: TRBV5-5
CDR3: ASSSGTSGDNEQF

V: TRBV4-2
CDR3: ASSQDWIAGTSGNNEQF

V: TRBV19
CDR3: ASSFRQEARNTEAF

V: TRBV7-9
CDR3: ASRVASSYEQY

V: TRBV19
CDR3: ASSDPQGVGAEAF

V: TRBV19
CDR3: ASSIPGHIPQPQH

V: TRBV29-1
CDR3: SVWVRETQY

V: TRBV28
CDR3: ASSLQTGGYT

V: TRBV6-1
CDR3: ATARGYQAIGTDTQY

V: TRBV14
CDR3: ASRHRAGNTEAF

V: TRBV9
CDR3: ASSETRSTEAF

V: TRBV4-3
CDR3: ASSRAGSGGTDTQY

V: TRBV7-9
CDR3: ASSFTGGEQY

V: TRBV2
CDR3: ASMLTGGSFNEQF

V: TRBV15
CDR3: ATSRDRRSGANVLT

V: TRBV5-6
CDR3: ASSLGGVNSYEQY

V: TRBV19
CDR3: ASSISGPYEQY

V: TRBV7-9
CDR3: ASRRDLQGSSPLH

V: TRBV12-3/TRBV12-4
CDR3: ASSSSSDTDTQY

V: TRBV15
CDR3: ATSYLGDTQY

V: TRBV4-2
CDR3: ASSQVRERVYEQY

V: TRBV7-2
CDR3: AGSFGQGGEQY

V: TRBV27
CDR3: ASSLRQGAEAF

V: TRBV20-1
CDR3: SASGRDSKAF